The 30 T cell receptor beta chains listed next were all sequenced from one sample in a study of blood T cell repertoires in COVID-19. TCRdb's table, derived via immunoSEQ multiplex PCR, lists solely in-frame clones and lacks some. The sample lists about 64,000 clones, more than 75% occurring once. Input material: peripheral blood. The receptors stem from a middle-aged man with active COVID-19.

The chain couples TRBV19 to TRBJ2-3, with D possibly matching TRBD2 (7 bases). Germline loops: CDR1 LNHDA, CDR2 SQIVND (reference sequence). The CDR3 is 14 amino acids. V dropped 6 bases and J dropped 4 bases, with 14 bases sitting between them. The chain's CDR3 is CASSQRGGSDTQYF. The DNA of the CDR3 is TGTGCCAGTAGCCAAAGGGGGGGGTCAGATACGCAGTATTTT.

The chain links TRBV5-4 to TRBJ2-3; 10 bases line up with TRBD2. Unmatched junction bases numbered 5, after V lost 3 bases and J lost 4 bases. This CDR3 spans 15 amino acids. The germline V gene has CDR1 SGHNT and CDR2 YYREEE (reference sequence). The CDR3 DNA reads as TGTGCCAGCAGCTCCAGCGGGGGGGCCCCAGATACGCAGTATTTT. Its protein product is CASSSSGGAPDTQYF.

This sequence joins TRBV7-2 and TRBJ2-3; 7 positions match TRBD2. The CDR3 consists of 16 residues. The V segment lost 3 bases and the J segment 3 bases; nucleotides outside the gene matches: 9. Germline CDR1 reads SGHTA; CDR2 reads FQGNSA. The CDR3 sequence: CASSFLAGEVTDTQYF. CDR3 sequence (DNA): TGTGCCAGCAGCTTCTTGGCGGGAGAGGTGACAGATACGCAGTATTTT.

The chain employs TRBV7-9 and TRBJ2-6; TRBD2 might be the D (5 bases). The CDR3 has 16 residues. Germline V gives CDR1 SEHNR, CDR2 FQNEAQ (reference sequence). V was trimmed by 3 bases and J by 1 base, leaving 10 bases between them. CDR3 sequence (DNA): TGTGCCAGCAGCTTCCGGGATATGTCTGGGGCCAACGTCCTGACTTTC. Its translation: CASSFRDMSGANVLTF.

The CDR3 DNA follows: TGTGCCAGCAGTTTCGGGACTAGCGGTCTAGCCAAAAACATTCAGTACTTC. Protein product: CASSFGTSGLAKNIQYF. V and J are TRBV28 and TRBJ2-4, with TRBD2 matching over 11 bases. The CDR3 runs to 17 residues. Germline V gene sequence: CDR1 MDHEN, CDR2 SYDVKM. V lost 3 bases, J lost 0 bases, and 4 bases stayed unmatched.

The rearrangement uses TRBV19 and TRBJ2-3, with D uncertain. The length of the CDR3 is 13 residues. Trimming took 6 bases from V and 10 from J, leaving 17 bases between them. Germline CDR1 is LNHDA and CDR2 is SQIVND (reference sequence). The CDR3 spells CASSLGWLAAQYF. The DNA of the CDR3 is TGTGCCAGTAGCCTCGGATGGCTGGCGGCGCAGTATTTT.

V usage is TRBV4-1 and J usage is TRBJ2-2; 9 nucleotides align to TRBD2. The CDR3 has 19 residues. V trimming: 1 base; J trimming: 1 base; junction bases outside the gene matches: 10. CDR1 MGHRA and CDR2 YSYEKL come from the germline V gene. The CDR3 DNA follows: TGCGCCAGCAGCCAAGTAGGTTTTATAGCGGGAGTGAACACCGGGGAGCTGTTTTTT. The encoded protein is CASSQVGFIAGVNTGELFF.

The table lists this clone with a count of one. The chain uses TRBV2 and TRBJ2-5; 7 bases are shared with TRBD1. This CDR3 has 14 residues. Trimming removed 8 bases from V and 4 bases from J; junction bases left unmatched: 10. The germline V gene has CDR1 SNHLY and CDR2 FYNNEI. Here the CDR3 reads CASGKTGYRETQYF. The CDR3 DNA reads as TGTGCCAGCGGGAAGACAGGGTATCGAGAGACCCAGTACTTC.

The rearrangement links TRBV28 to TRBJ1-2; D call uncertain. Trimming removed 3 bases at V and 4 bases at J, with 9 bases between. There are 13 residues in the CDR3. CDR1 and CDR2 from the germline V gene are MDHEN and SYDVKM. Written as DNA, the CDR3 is TGTGCCAGCAGTTTGGTTCAGTCCTATGGCTACACCTTC. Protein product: CASSLVQSYGYTF.

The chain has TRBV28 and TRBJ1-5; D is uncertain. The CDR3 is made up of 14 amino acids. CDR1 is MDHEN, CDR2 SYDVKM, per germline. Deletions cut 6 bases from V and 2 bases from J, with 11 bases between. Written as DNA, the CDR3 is TGTGCCAGCAGCCGTGGAGGTCGCAATCAGCCCCAGCATTTT. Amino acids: CASSRGGRNQPQHF.

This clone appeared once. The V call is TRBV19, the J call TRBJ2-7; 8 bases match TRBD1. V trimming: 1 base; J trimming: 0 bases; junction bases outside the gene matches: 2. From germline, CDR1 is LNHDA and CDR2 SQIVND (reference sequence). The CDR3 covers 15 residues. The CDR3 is CASSIGGQVSYEQYF. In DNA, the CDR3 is TGTGCCAGTAGTATAGGGGGACAGGTCTCCTACGAGCAGTACTTC.

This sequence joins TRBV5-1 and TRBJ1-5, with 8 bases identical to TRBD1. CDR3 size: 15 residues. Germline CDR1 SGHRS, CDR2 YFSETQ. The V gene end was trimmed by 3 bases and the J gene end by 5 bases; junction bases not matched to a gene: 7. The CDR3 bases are TGCGCCAGCAGCTCCGATGGGACAGGCGATCAGCCCCAGCATTTT. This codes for CASSSDGTGDQPQHF.

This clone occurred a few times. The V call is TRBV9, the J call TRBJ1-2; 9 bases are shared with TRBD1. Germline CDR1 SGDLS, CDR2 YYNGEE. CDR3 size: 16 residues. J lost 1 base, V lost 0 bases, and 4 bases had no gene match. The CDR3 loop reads CASSVDGTGNNYGYTF. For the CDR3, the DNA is TGTGCCAGCAGCGTAGATGGGACAGGGAATAACTATGGCTACACCTTC.

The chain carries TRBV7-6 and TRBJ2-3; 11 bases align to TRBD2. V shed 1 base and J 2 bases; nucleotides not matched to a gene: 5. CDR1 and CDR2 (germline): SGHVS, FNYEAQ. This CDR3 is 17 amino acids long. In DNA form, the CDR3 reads TGTGCCAGCAGCTTAGGGGCTAGCGGGGGGATCACAGATACGCAGTATTTT. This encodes CASSLGASGGITDTQYF.

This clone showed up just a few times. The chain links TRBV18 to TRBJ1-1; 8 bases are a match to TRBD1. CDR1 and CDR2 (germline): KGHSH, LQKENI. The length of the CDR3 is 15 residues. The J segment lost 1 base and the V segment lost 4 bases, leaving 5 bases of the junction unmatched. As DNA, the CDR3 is TGTGCCAGCTCACGAGACAGGGGTTGGAACACTGAAGCTTTCTTT. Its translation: CASSRDRGWNTEAFF.

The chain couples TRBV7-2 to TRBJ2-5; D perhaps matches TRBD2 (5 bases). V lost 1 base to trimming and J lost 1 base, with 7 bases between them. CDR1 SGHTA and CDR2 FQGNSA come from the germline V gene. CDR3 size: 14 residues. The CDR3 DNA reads TGTGCCAGCAGCTTAGAGCGGAGCCAAGAGACCCAGTACTTC. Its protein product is CASSLERSQETQYF.

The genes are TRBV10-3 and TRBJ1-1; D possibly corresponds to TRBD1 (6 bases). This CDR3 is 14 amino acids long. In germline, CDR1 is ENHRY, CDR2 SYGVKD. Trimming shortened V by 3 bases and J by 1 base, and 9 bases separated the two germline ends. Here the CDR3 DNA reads TGTGCCATCAGTGAACGGACAGCGAACACTGAAGCTTTCTTT. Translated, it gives CAISERTANTEAFF.

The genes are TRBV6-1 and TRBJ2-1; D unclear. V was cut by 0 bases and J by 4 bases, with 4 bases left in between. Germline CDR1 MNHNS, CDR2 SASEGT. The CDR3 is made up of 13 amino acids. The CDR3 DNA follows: TGTGCCAGCAGTGAAGCTCAGTACAATGAGCAGTTCTTC. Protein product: CASSEAQYNEQFF.

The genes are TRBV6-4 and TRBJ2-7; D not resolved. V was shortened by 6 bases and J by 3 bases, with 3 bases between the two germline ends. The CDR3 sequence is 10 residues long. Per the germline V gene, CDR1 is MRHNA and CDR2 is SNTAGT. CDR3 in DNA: TGTGCCAGCAGCCTCTACGAGCAGTACTTC. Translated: CASSLYEQYF.

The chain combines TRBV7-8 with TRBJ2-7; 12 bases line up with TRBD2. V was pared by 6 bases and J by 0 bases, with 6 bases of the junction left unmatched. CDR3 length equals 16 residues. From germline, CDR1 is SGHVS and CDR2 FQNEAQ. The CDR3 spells CASRAWTSGDSYEQYF. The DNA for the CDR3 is TGTGCCAGCAGAGCCTGGACTAGCGGGGACTCCTACGAGCAGTACTTC. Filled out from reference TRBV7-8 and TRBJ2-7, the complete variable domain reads GAGVSQSPRYKVAKRGQDVALRCDPISGHVSLFWYQQALGQGPEFLTYFQNEAQLDKSGLPSDRFFAERPEGSVSTLKIQRTQQEDSAVYLCASRAWTSGDSYEQYFGPGTRLTVT.

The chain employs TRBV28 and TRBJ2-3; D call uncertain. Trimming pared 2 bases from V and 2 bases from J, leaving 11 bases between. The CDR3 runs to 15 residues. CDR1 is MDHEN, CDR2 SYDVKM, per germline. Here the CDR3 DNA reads TGTGCCAGCAGTTTACCCGCACTTTTCACAGATACGCAGTATTTT. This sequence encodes CASSLPALFTDTQYF.

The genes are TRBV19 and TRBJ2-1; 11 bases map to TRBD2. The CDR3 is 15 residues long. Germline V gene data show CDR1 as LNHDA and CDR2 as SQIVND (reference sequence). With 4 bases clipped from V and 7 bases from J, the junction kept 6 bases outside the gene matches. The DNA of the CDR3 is TGTGCCAGTAGTAGCATAGCGGGGGGGCGGAATGAGCAGTTCTTC. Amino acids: CASSSIAGGRNEQFF.

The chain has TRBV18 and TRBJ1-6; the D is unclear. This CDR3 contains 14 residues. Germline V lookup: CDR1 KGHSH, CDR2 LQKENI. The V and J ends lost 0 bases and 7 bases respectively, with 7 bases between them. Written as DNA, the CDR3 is TGTGCCAGCTCACCACCGCGTAAGAATTCACCCCTCCACTTT. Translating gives CASSPPRKNSPLHF. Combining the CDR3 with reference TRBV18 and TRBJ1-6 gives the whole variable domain NAGVMQNPRHLVRRRGQEARLRCSPMKGHSHVYWYRQLPEEGLKFMVYLQKENIIDESGMPKERFSAEFPKEGPSILRIQQVVRGDSAAYFCASSPPRKNSPLHFGNGTRLTVT.

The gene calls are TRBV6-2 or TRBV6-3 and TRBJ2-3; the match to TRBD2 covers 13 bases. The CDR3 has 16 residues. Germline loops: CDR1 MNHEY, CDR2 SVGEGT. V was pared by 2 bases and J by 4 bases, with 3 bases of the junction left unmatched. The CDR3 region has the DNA TGTGCCAGCAGTTACGGACTAGCGGGAGAAGCAGATACGCAGTATTTT. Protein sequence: CASSYGLAGEADTQYF.

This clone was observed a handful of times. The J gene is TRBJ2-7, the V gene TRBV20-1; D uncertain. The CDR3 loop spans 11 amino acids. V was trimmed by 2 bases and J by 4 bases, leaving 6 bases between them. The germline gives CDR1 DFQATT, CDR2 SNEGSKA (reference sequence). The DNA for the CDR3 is TGCAGTGCTAGAATATTTTACGAGCAGTACTTC. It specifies CSARIFYEQYF.

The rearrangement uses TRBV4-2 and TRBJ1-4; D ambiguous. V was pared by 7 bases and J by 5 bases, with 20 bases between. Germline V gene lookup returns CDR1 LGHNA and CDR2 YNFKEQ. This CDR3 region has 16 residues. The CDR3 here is CASTSGGSRPNEKLFF. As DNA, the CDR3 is TGTGCCAGCACCAGTGGAGGCAGCCGGCCAAATGAAAAACTGTTTTTT.

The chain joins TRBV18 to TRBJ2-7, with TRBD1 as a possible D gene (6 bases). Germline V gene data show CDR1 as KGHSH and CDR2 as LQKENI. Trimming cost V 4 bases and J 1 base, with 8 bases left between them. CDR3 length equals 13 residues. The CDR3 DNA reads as TGTGCCAGCTCACTTGGACAGTCCTACGAGCAGTACTTC. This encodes CASSLGQSYEQYF. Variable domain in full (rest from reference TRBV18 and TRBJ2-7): NAGVMQNPRHLVRRRGQEARLRCSPMKGHSHVYWYRQLPEEGLKFMVYLQKENIIDESGMPKERFSAEFPKEGPSILRIQQVVRGDSAAYFCASSLGQSYEQYFGPGTRLTVT.

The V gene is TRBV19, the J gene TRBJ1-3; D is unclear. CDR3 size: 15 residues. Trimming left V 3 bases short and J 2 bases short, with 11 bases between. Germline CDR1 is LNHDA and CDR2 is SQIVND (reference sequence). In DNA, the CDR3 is TGTGCCAGTAGTATTAATGCAGAACCTGGAAACACCATATATTTT. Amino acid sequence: CASSINAEPGNTIYF.

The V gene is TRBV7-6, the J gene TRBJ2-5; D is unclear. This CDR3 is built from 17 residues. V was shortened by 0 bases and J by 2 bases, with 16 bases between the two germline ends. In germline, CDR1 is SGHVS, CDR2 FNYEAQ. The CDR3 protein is CASSLAFDTQWQETQYF. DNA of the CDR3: TGTGCCAGCAGCTTAGCGTTCGACACACAATGGCAAGAGACCCAGTACTTC.

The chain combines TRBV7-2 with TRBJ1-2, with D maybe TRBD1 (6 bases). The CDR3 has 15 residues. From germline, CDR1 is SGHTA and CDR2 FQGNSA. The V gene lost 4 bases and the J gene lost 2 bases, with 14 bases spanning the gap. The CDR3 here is CASSYKLDSNYGYTF. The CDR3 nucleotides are TGTGCCAGCAGCTACAAACTGGACAGCAACTATGGCTACACCTTC.